This TCR beta chain was captured in a study of T cell responses to AZD1222 COVID-19 vaccine. General observations from the study: Rises in breadth and depth of Spike-specific TCRs came after two AZD1222 doses.

V was shortened by 5 bases and J by 5 bases, with 10 bases between the two germline ends. CDR1 is SGHTA and CDR2 is FQGTGA in the germline V gene. This CDR3 has 13 residues. This clone is a singleton in its sample. Its specificity is unknown. Profiling relied on immunoSEQ multiplex PCR, and the TCRdb table lists in-frame clones only, not all of them. Of roughly 120,000 clones in the sample, over 75% were seen once. The chain uses TRBV7-3 and TRBJ2-1; no firm D call. The sequence was collected from an adult in good health. The specimen comprised peripheral blood, sampled on day 0 of MenACWY control vaccination. In DNA form, the CDR3 reads TGTGCCAGCAGCCCACCGGTCAACAATGAGCAGTTCTTC. Residues: CASSPPVNNEQFF.